Below are 8 T cell receptor beta chains sequenced from a single sample in a study of Ad26.COV2.S vaccination and SARS-CoV-2 variants. The treatment is: some 19 received Ad26.COV2.S at low or high dose, single or two shots; about 5 received placebo; per-sample allocation not given. Day 63 after the first injection of vaccine or placebo was the sampling time. The table came from immunoSEQ multiplex PCR; TCRdb's copy has only in-frame clones and leaves some out. The top ten clones hold around a tenth of a sample with some 250,000 clones, 88% of them seen once. The source material was peripheral blood, sampled in a trial of Ad26.COV2.S vaccine versus placebo. Source of these receptors: a person aged 18 to 65 who received the Ad26.COV2.S COVID-19 vaccine or a placebo.

This clone has just a few counts. The CDR3: CASSPGTGGNTGELFF. Written as DNA, the CDR3 is TGTGCCAGCTCACCGGGGACAGGGGGCAACACCGGGGAGCTGTTTTTT. The chain joins TRBV18 to TRBJ2-2, with TRBD1 matching 12 bases. V shed 3 bases, J shed 2 bases, and the junction held 1 base outside the gene matches. There are 16 residues in the CDR3. Germline CDR1 reads KGHSH; CDR2 reads LQKENI. The full variable domain, rest sourced from reference TRBV18 and TRBJ2-2, is NAGVMQNPRHLVRRRGQEARLRCSPMKGHSHVYWYRQLPEEGLKFMVYLQKENIIDESGMPKERFSAEFPKEGPSILRIQQVVRGDSAAYFCASSPGTGGNTGELFFGEGSRLTVL.

The chain couples TRBV9 to TRBJ1-6; no reliable D call. The CDR3 covers 13 residues. Trimming took off 2 bases at V and 10 bases at J, with 10 bases between the two ends. Germline V gives CDR1 SGDLS, CDR2 YYNGEE. The CDR3 coding sequence is TGTGCCAGCAGCGTCTCCACGGGGTCACCCCTCCACTTT. Translating gives CASSVSTGSPLHF.

CDR3 nucleotide sequence: TGTGCCTGGAACTTTCTGGACAGGCTCTCCGGAAACACCATATATTTT. It is translated as CAWNFLDRLSGNTIYF. The chain employs TRBV30 and TRBJ1-3; TRBD1 matches 7 bases. Germline loops: CDR1 GTSNPN, CDR2 SVGIG (reference sequence). J gave up 4 bases and V 4 bases, and 13 bases lay outside the gene matches. The CDR3 extends over 16 amino acids.

The gene calls are TRBV28 and TRBJ2-3; a weak D match, TRBD2 (6 bases). V shed 4 bases and J shed 5 bases, with 19 bases lying between them. This CDR3 is 16 amino acids long. Germline CDR1 MDHEN, CDR2 SYDVKM. The CDR3 sequence is CASSSPLAGVLDTQYF. Written as DNA, the CDR3 is TGTGCCAGCAGTTCTCCACTAGCTGGGGTGTTAGATACGCAGTATTTT.

The chain employs TRBV7-3 and TRBJ2-4, with 11 bases lining up with TRBD2. The CDR3 totals 16 residues. V dropped 2 bases and J dropped 11; count of bases not matched to a gene: 11. CDR1 and CDR2 (germline): SGHTA, FQGTGA. The CDR3 DNA is TGTGCCAGCAGCTTAGAGGGGACTAGCGGAGTACAAGTTCAGTACTTC. It specifies CASSLEGTSGVQVQYF.

The V call is TRBV6-5, the J call TRBJ1-1, with D tentatively TRBD1 (6 bases). The CDR3 extends over 14 amino acids. V was pared by 7 bases and J by 2 bases, with 14 bases between. Germline V lookup: CDR1 MNHEY, CDR2 SVGAGI. The CDR3 DNA sequence: TGTGCCAGCACCAGGGGCTGGGACAACACTGAAGCTTTCTTT. Translation gives CASTRGWDNTEAFF.

This sequence joins TRBV7-3 and TRBJ2-2; 8 nucleotides agree with TRBD1. The CDR3 covers 17 residues. CDR1 is SGHTA and CDR2 is FQGTGA in the germline V gene. Losses at the gene ends were 2 bases for V and 1 base for J; bases not matched to a gene: 6. The CDR3 DNA follows: TGTGCCAGCAGCTTAGGAACAGGGGGACGGAACACCGGGGAGCTGTTTTTT. It is translated as CASSLGTGGRNTGELFF.

The count of this clone is one. The CDR3, as DNA: TGTGCCAGCAGCAAGCGGACAGGGCTGAACACTGAAGCTTTCTTT. Translated, it gives CASSKRTGLNTEAFF. The chain joins TRBV9 to TRBJ1-1, with 8 bases identical to TRBD1. The CDR3 consists of 15 residues. Germline loops: CDR1 SGDLS, CDR2 YYNGEE. With V trimmed by 4 bases and J by 0 bases, 5 bases remained unmatched.